These T cell receptor beta chains were read from a single sample in a study of T cells in Graves' hyperthyroidism and ophthalmopathy. A single record per CDR3 protein comes from TCRdb applying MiXCR to the multiplex PCR reads. The profile covers about 690,000 distinct CDR3 sequences, with approximately 15% appearing a single time and roughly a sixth taken by the ten largest. Sequences were obtained from blood. Receptors were obtained from a man aged 50 to 60 with Graves' hyperthyroidism. The CDR3 runs from the conserved cysteine through the conserved F or W.

CDR3 protein	CDR3 length	V gene	J gene
CASTQGPVNTEAFF	14	TRBV12-3/TRBV12-4	TRBJ1-1
CASSLGPSAQETQYF	15	TRBV13	TRBJ2-5
CASSIRDSTEAFF	13	TRBV19	TRBJ1-1
CASSITGSGANVLTF	15	TRBV5-1	TRBJ2-6
CASSLATWDTRTDTQYF	17	TRBV11-2	TRBJ2-3
CASTRTGNEQYF	12	TRBV2	TRBJ2-7
CASCLALGGHEQFF	14	TRBV5-1	TRBJ2-1
CASSHRGLFQPQHF	14	TRBV6-2/TRBV6-3	TRBJ1-5
CASSFIRGQETQYF	14	TRBV7-2	TRBJ2-5
CASSYWDRGSYEQYF	15	TRBV6-2/TRBV6-3	TRBJ2-7
CASSLAGQIANYGYTF	16	TRBV28	TRBJ1-2
CSARPVGLAGGGTDTQYF	18	TRBV20-1	TRBJ2-3
CASSLIPGGAYEQYF	15	TRBV7-3	TRBJ2-7
CASSQTLAGNYEQYF	15	TRBV4-1	TRBJ2-7
CASSLAVGLEPYNEQFF	17	TRBV7-9	TRBJ2-1
CSANIRLANTYEQYF	15	TRBV20-1	TRBJ2-7
CASSLAGRREQYF	13	TRBV2	TRBJ2-7
CASTLGTNTGELFF	14	TRBV2	TRBJ2-2
CASSSLGTTALNTEAFF	17	TRBV11-2	TRBJ1-1
CASSLNGGLGNTEAFF	16	TRBV7-3	TRBJ1-1
CASSRRRESNTGELFF	16	TRBV12-3/TRBV12-4	TRBJ2-2
CASSSNPDRWEKLFF	15	TRBV27	TRBJ1-4
CSARQPMNTEAFF	13	TRBV20-1	TRBJ1-1
CASSPGTSGVYNEQFF	16	TRBV27	TRBJ2-1
CASRKQQVTGANVLTF	16	TRBV19	TRBJ2-6
CAWSVGNNNEKLFF	14	TRBV30	TRBJ1-4
CATSATHLQETQYF	14	TRBV24-1	TRBJ2-5
CASSSFSPGYEQYF	14	TRBV6-2/TRBV6-3	TRBJ2-7
CAPAIPIPSGRYTDTQYF	18	TRBV28	TRBJ2-3
CAWTSILGETQYF	13	TRBV30	TRBJ2-5
CASSLSGRGGTDTQYF	16	TRBV28	TRBJ2-3
CASFSTGTVTEAFF	14	TRBV6-1	TRBJ1-1
CAISPQGSSGNTIYF	15	TRBV10-3	TRBJ1-3
CASSLVRQGLLAKNIQYF	18	TRBV11-2	TRBJ2-4
CASGSTAQSFQYF	13	TRBV12-3/TRBV12-4	TRBJ2-5
CAWGERVSSYEQYF	14	TRBV30	TRBJ2-7
CASSSWGQGAREQYF	15	TRBV27	TRBJ2-7
CASTFRGLATYNEQFF	16	TRBV10-2	TRBJ2-1
CASSETGQVYEQYF	14	TRBV9	TRBJ2-7
CASSFTPQNTEAFF	14	TRBV7-2	TRBJ1-1